The clone carrying this T cell receptor beta chain was observed many times. Its antigen remains unknown. The data were taken from a study of CD8 T cells in ankylosing spondylitis. Construction of TCR beta libraries was performed using quantitative 5'-RACE with molecular barcodes. TCRdb re-called the 5' RACE reads with MiXCR, one entry per CDR3 protein. The sample shows about 5,700 distinct CDR3 sequences, 2.1% of them seen only once. This CDR3 spans 17 amino acids. V was trimmed by 5 bases and J by 1 base, leaving 18 bases between them. CDR1 SGDLS and CDR2 YYNGEE come from the germline V gene. The study's findings and limits: Earlier studies detected some motif variants in reactive arthritis synovial fluid and blood. About 8 highly homologous variants formed a TCR beta motif that appeared characteristic of ankylosing spondylitis blood. There was reportedly significant enrichment of clones that were disease-linked in matched ankylosing spondylitis synovial fluid.

The chain combines TRBV9 with TRBJ2-2, with a tentative D call TRBD1 (6 bases). This TCR came from a male donor with ankylosing spondylitis or in good health (not recorded which). The sample was blood, either unsorted or a sorted T cell fraction (not recorded which). The CDR3 DNA follows: TGTGCCAGCAGTGATGACAGGACTCCCCTGAACACCGGGGAGCTGTTTTTT. Encoded protein: CASSDDRTPLNTGELFF.